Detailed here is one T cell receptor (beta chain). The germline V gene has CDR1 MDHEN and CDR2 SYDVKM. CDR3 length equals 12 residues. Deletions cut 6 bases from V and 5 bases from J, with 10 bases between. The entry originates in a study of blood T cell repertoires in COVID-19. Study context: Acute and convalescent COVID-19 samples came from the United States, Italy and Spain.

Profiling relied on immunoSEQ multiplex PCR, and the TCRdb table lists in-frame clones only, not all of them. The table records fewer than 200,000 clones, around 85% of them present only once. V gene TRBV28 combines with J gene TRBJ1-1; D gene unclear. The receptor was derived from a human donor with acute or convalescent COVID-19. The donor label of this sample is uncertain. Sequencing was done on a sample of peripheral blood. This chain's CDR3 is CASRLGGTEAFF. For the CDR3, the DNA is TGTGCCAGCAGGTTAGGAGGTACTGAAGCTTTCTTT.